These 6 T cell receptor beta chains were all obtained from the same sample, sequenced in a study of neurological immune-mediated disorders (dated by TCRdb to the late 2010s). Receptor libraries were prepared by 5' RACE. TCRdb names Illumina HiSeq 2500 as the instrument used. TCRdb reran the public reads through fastp at Q25 and MiXCR, keeping productive beta chains. All rows with the same CDR3 protein become a single entry with the most common DNA and genes. This sample holds 50,000 to 80,000 distinct CDR3 sequences; 4.5% were observed only once. 6.9% of the sample is taken by the ten largest. Specimen: PBMCs. The receptors originated from a man aged 30-40 years with multiple sclerosis.

The chain links TRBV11-2 to TRBJ1-1, with a weak D call TRBD1 (5 bases). Germline V CDR1 and CDR2: SGHAT, FQNNGV. The V gene lost 1 base and the J gene lost 0 bases, with 9 bases spanning the gap. The CDR3 length is 15 residues. CDR3 amino acids: CASSLAWDLNTEAFF. The CDR3 DNA is TGTGCCAGCAGCTTAGCGTGGGACCTGAACACTGAAGCTTTCTTT.

This clonotype was picked up many times. This chain joins TRBV9 and TRBJ1-1; no reliable D call. CDR3 length equals 13 residues. V lost 0 bases and J lost 1, with 4 bases in between. Germline V gene data show CDR1 as SGDLS and CDR2 as YYNGEE. The CDR3 DNA is TGTGCCAGCAGCGTAGGGGAGAACACTGAAGCTTTCTTT. It yields the protein CASSVGENTEAFF.

This clonotype was recorded many times. The V and J genes are TRBV20-1 and TRBJ1-3; D ambiguous. Per germline, CDR1 DFQATT and CDR2 SNEGSKA (reference sequence). The CDR3 spans 13 residues. Trimming took off 3 bases at V and 0 bases at J, with 6 bases between the two ends. CDR3 residues: CSASGPSGNTIYF. The CDR3, as DNA: TGCAGTGCTAGTGGACCCTCTGGAAACACCATATATTTT.

This clonotype was picked up many times. The chain is built from TRBV6-6 and TRBJ2-7; 10 bases are shared with TRBD1. CDR1 MNHNY and CDR2 SVGAGI come from the germline V gene (reference sequence). V shed 7 bases, J shed 3 bases, and the junction held 9 bases outside the gene matches. The CDR3 contains 15 residues. In DNA form, the CDR3 reads TGTGCCAGCAACCACGGACAGGGGGAAGTCTACGAGCAGTACGTC. Amino acid sequence: CASNHGQGEVYEQYV.

The chain combines TRBV5-5 with TRBJ1-2; D uncertain. The V gene lost 1 base and the J gene lost 3 bases, with 7 bases spanning the gap. The CDR3 covers 13 residues. Germline loops: CDR1 SGHKS, CDR2 YYEKEE (reference sequence). The CDR3 bases are TGTGCCAGCAGCTTGCGCCCAGACTATGGCTACACCTTC. It encodes CASSLRPDYGYTF.

This clonotype was counted ten times or more. This chain joins TRBV4-1 and TRBJ2-1; 9 bases are a match to TRBD2. V lost 3 bases, J lost 7 bases, and 7 bases stayed unmatched. CDR1 is MGHRA, CDR2 YSYEKL, per germline. This CDR3 contains 15 residues. CDR3 in amino acids: CASSQTSGIGNEQFF. CDR3 coding DNA: TGCGCCAGCAGCCAGACTAGCGGAATTGGGAATGAGCAGTTCTTC.